These 6 T cell receptor beta chains share one sample of origin, sequenced in a study of T cells in pancreatic ductal adenocarcinoma. Repertoires were generated with immunoSEQ multiplex PCR, while TCRdb's copy carries only in-frame clones and drops some. Among 85,000 to 120,000 clones listed, roughly 95% were seen once. No neoadjuvant therapy was given to the selected pancreatic ductal adenocarcinoma patients before their surgery. The sample comprised PBMCs. These receptors were obtained from a human donor with pancreatic ductal adenocarcinoma.

DNA of the CDR3: TGTGCCAGCAGCCCAGGACAGGGCTCTGGAAACACCATATATTTT. As protein: CASSPGQGSGNTIYF. This chain uses TRBV11-3 with TRBJ1-3, with TRBD1 identical over 8 bases. After removal of 5 bases from V and 0 bases from J, the junction contained 3 bases not matched to a gene. Germline CDR1 SGHNT, CDR2 YENEEA. The CDR3 length is 15 residues.

This chain links TRBV5-1 with TRBJ1-4, with D hard to call. This CDR3 spans 15 amino acids. Trimming removed 4 bases at V and 3 bases at J, with 13 bases between. The V gene's germline CDR1 is SGHRS and CDR2 YFSETQ. This CDR3 reads CASSDQGASNEKLFF. The CDR3 DNA reads as TGCGCCAGCAGCGACCAAGGAGCTTCTAATGAAAAACTGTTTTTT.

The rearrangement uses TRBV9 and TRBJ2-5; 8 bases are a match to TRBD2. The CDR3 runs 16 residues. V gave up 6 bases and J gave up 1 base; unmatched junction bases: 11. Germline V lookup: CDR1 SGDLS, CDR2 YYNGEE. The CDR3 DNA follows: TGTGCCAGCACCCGGCGGGGGGCGACCTTCCAAGAGACCCAGTACTTC. It specifies CASTRRGATFQETQYF.

The chain carries TRBV27 and TRBJ2-6, with D uncertain. Germline V gene lookup returns CDR1 MNHEY and CDR2 SMNVEV (reference sequence). Trimming removed 7 bases at V and 1 base at J, with 5 bases between. The CDR3 extends over 13 amino acids. In nucleotides, the CDR3 is TGTGCCAGCACCACTTCTGGGGCCAACGTCCTGACTTTC. Protein sequence: CASTTSGANVLTF. The full variable domain, completed using reference TRBV27 and TRBJ2-6, is EAQVTQNPRYLITVTGKKLTVTCSQNMNHEYMSWYRQDPGLGLRQIYYSMNVEVTDKGDVPEGYKVSRKEKRNFPLILESPSPNQTSLYFCASTTSGANVLTFGAGSRLTVL.

The chain links TRBV11-2 to TRBJ2-5; perhaps TRBD1 as D (5 bases). The CDR3 totals 14 residues. V was cut by 7 bases and J by 2 bases, with 14 bases left in between. Germline CDR1 SGHAT, CDR2 FQNNGV. The CDR3 region is CASTPARTQETQYF. The CDR3 nucleotides read TGTGCCAGCACCCCAGCGCGGACACAAGAGACCCAGTACTTC.

The CDR3, as DNA: TGTGCCTGGAGTGTGGGGACATCTGCAACTAATGAAAAACTGTTTTTT. Its protein is CAWSVGTSATNEKLFF. The chain links TRBV30 to TRBJ1-4, with D possibly matching TRBD1 (6 bases). This CDR3 is 16 amino acids long. Between the trimmed V and J ends, which lost 0 bases and 0 bases, there was a span of 11 bases. Germline CDR1 GTSNPN, CDR2 SVGIG (reference sequence).